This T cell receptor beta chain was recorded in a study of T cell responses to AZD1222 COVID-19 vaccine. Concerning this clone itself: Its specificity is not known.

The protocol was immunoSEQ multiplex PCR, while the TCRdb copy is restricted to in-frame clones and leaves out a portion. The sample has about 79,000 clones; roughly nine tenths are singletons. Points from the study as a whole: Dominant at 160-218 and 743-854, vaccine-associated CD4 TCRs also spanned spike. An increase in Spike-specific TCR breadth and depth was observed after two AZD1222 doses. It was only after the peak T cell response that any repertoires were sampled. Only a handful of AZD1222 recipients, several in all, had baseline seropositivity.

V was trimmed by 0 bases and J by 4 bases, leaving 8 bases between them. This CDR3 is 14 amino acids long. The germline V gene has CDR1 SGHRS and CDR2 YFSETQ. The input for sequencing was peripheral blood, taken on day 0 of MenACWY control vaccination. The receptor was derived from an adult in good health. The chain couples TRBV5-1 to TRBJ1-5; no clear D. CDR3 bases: TGCGCCAGCAGCTTGGGGGCGGAAAATCAGCCCCAGCATTTT. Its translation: CASSLGAENQPQHF.